This T cell receptor (beta chain) was profiled in a study of blood T cell repertoires in COVID-19. TCRdb's copy holds only in-frame clones and misses some; the assay was immunoSEQ multiplex PCR. This table holds roughly 140,000 clones, approximately 86% found once. This CDR3 spans 15 amino acids. The V gene's germline CDR1 is SGHTA and CDR2 FQGNSA. V dropped 3 bases and J dropped 5; count of bases not matched to a gene: 6. This sequence originates from a woman aged 70-85 years with acute or convalescent COVID-19. The V gene is TRBV7-2, the J gene TRBJ1-2; 10 bases agree with TRBD1. The sequencing sample was made of peripheral blood. CDR3 amino acids: CASSFRDRGAYGYTF. DNA for the CDR3: TGTGCCAGCAGCTTTCGGGACAGGGGTGCTTATGGCTACACCTTC.